A single sample gave rise to the 11 T cell receptor beta chains below, sequenced in a study of T cell changes during pregnancy in multiple sclerosis. Measured with immunoSEQ multiplex PCR; TCRdb has only the in-frame clones, and not every one. The table records approximately 92,000 clones, more than 85% of them present only once. The input for sequencing was peripheral blood, taken in the first trimester of pregnancy. The receptors derive from a female donor with multiple sclerosis, enrolled in a pregnancy study.

V is TRBV19 and J is TRBJ2-1; D perhaps matches TRBD1 (5 bases). The germline V and J ends were trimmed by 6 bases and 0 bases, with 12 bases remaining between them. The germline V gene has CDR1 LNHDA and CDR2 SQIVND (reference sequence). The CDR3 runs to 15 residues. The CDR3: CASSRDSSSYNEQFF. For the CDR3, the DNA is TGTGCCAGTAGCAGGGATTCGAGCTCCTACAATGAGCAGTTCTTC.

The chain recombines TRBV4-2 with TRBJ2-7; 8 nucleotides align to TRBD2. V lost 1 base and J lost 4; bases outside the gene matches: 9. Germline V gives CDR1 LGHNA, CDR2 YNFKEQ. The CDR3 runs 16 residues. Here the CDR3 reads CASSQVGGGRMYEQYF. CDR3 DNA sequence: TGTGCCAGCAGCCAAGTTGGAGGCGGGAGGATGTACGAGCAGTACTTC.

The rearrangement joins TRBV27 to TRBJ1-4; D remains unclear. Trimming pared 6 bases from V and 6 bases from J, leaving 5 bases between. The CDR3 is 11 amino acids. Germline values: CDR1 MNHEY, CDR2 SMNVEV (reference sequence). The CDR3 coding sequence is TGTGCCAGCAGGCGCGATGAAAAACTGTTTTTT. This sequence encodes CASRRDEKLFF.

This clone was recorded once. The chain has TRBV2 and TRBJ2-2; D remains ambiguous. The V and J ends lost 3 bases and 1 base respectively, with 3 bases between them. The CDR3 runs 13 residues. Germline lookup yields CDR1 SNHLY and CDR2 FYNNEI. In DNA, the CDR3 is TGTGCCAGCAGTGACTGGAACACCGGGGAGCTGTTTTTT. This codes for CASSDWNTGELFF.

CDR3 residues: CASTRVSGNTIYF. In DNA form, the CDR3 reads TGTGCCAGCACCCGGGTCTCTGGAAACACCATATATTTT. The V and J genes are TRBV2 and TRBJ1-3; D gene unclear. V was cut by 7 bases and J by 0 bases, with 7 bases left in between. The germline V gene encodes CDR1 SNHLY and CDR2 FYNNEI. The CDR3 is 13 residues long.

This chain joins TRBV5-1 and TRBJ2-7; 9 bases match TRBD2. The V gene end was trimmed by 0 bases and the J gene end by 4 bases; junction bases not matched to a gene: 8. Germline V CDR1 and CDR2: SGHRS, YFSETQ. The CDR3 sequence is 16 residues long. The CDR3 coding sequence is TGCGCCAGCAGCTTGGGTAGCGGGAGTGCCGTTTACGAGCAGTACTTC. It translates to CASSLGSGSAVYEQYF. The whole variable domain, remainder taken from reference TRBV5-1 and TRBJ2-7, is KAGVTQTPRYLIKTRGQQVTLSCSPISGHRSVSWYQQTPGQGLQFLFEYFSETQRNKGNFPGRFSGRQFSNSRSEMNVSTLELGDSALYLCASSLGSGSAVYEQYFGPGTRLTVT.

This sequence joins TRBV7-9 and TRBJ1-2; TRBD1 matches 12 bases. The V gene's germline CDR1 is SEHNR and CDR2 FQNEAQ (reference sequence). Trimming at V came to 4 bases and at J to 9 bases, leaving 9 bases not matched to a gene. CDR3 length equals 15 residues. For the CDR3, the DNA is TGTGCCAGCAGCTCGGTCGGGACAGGGGGCAGGAGCTACACCTTC. This gives the protein CASSSVGTGGRSYTF.

This clone was counted a single time. V is TRBV2 and J is TRBJ1-5, with TRBD1 matching 7 bases. There are 14 residues in the CDR3. The germline V gene has CDR1 SNHLY and CDR2 FYNNEI. J was trimmed by 2 bases and V by 6 bases; bases with no gene match: 4. In DNA, the CDR3 is TGTGCCAGCAGCGTAACAGGGGGCAATCAGCCCCAGCATTTT. Amino acid sequence: CASSVTGGNQPQHF.

V is TRBV4-1 and J is TRBJ1-5; D is undetermined. The germline gives CDR1 MGHRA, CDR2 YSYEKL. Trimming removed 4 bases at V and 6 bases at J, with 16 bases between. This CDR3 spans 15 amino acids. This chain's CDR3 is CASSLQESGSQPQHF. As DNA, the CDR3 is TGCGCCAGCAGCCTCCAAGAGTCGGGATCTCAGCCCCAGCATTTT.

There are a few counts of this clone. The chain links TRBV5-3 to TRBJ1-1; D ambiguous. TRBV5-3 is an open reading frame whose function is uncertain. Trimming stripped 2 bases from V and 8 bases from J, with 22 bases between. The CDR3 runs 16 residues. The CDR3 DNA is TGTGCCAGAAGCTTTTTGACGCGGGGAATCTTTTCCGAAGCTTTCTTT. It codes for CARSFLTRGIFSEAFF.

The count of this clone is one. This rearrangement joins TRBV28 to TRBJ2-5, with D hard to call. The V end lost 8 bases, the J end lost 5 bases, and 15 bases lay between the germline ends. CDR1 and CDR2 (germline): MDHEN, SYDVKM. The length of the CDR3 is 13 residues. CDR3 nucleotide sequence: TGTGCCAGCGATAAATCTAGTAAGGAGACCCAGTACTTC. Its translation: CASDKSSKETQYF. Supplemented by reference TRBV28 and TRBJ2-5, the full variable domain reads DVKVTQSSRYLVKRTGEKVFLECVQDMDHENMFWYRQDPGLGLRLIYFSYDVKMKEKGDIPEGYSVSREKKERFSLILESASTNQTSMYLCASDKSSKETQYFGPGTRLLVL.